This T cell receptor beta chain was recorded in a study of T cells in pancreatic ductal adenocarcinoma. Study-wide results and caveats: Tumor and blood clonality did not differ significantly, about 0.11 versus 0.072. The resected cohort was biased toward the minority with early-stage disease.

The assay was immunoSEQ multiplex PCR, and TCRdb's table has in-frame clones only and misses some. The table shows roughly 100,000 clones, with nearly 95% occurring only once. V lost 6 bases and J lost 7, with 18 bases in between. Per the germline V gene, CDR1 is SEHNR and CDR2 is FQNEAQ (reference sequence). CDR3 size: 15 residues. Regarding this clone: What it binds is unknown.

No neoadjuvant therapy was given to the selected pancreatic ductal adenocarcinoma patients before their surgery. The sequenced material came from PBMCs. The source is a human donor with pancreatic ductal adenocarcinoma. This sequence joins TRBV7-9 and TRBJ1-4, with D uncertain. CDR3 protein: CASRFSGSWSEKLFF. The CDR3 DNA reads TGTGCCAGCAGGTTCTCGGGGAGTTGGAGTGAAAAACTGTTTTTT.